These 17 T cell receptor beta chains originate from one sample sequenced in a study of T-cell reconstitution after alpha-beta-depleted transplantation in children. It was with unique molecular identifiers that the TCRbeta library was prepared. TCRdb processed the PCR reads anew with MiXCR; each CDR3 protein has one entry. The repertoire holds approximately 300,000 distinct CDR3 sequences, with 9.5% to 13% as singletons. Specimen: peripheral blood, collected 180 days after TCRalphabeta/CD19-depleted stem cell transplant. These TCRs come from a male patient between 2 and 10 years old who had a stem cell transplant for chronic granulomatous disease, so the T cells may come from the graft donor.

The chain recombines TRBV6-2 or TRBV6-3 with TRBJ1-1, with a possible D match to TRBD1 (5 bases). Trimming left V 3 bases short and J 5 bases short, with 10 bases between. CDR3 length: 13 residues. Germline CDR1 reads MNHEY; CDR2 reads SVGEGT. In DNA, the CDR3 is TGTGCCAGCAGTTATCCGGGGGAAACTGAAGCTTTCTTT. Translated: CASSYPGETEAFF.

This clonotype has at least ten counts. V and J are TRBV30 and TRBJ1-5, with D possibly being TRBD1 (5 bases). This CDR3 region has 16 residues. V dropped 0 bases and J dropped 0 bases, with 12 bases sitting between them. Germline CDR1 GTSNPN, CDR2 SVGIG (reference sequence). The CDR3 region has the DNA TGTGCCTGGAGTGTACGAGACAGCTATAGCAATCAGCCCCAGCATTTT. It codes for CAWSVRDSYSNQPQHF.

Ten or more counts support this clonotype. The chain couples TRBV5-6 to TRBJ1-2; the match to TRBD1 covers 8 bases. Per germline, CDR1 SGHDT and CDR2 YYEEEE. The V and J ends lost 4 bases and 7 bases, in that order; junction bases with no gene match: 15. The CDR3 has 16 residues. CDR3 protein: CASSEGVGQGAGGYTF. CDR3 DNA sequence: TGTGCCAGCAGCGAAGGGGTCGGCCAGGGGGCAGGTGGCTACACCTTC. Looking up the rest from reference TRBV5-6 and TRBJ1-2 gives the full variable domain: DAGVTQSPTHLIKTRGQQVTLRCSPKSGHDTVSWYQQALGQGPQFIFQYYEEEERQRGNFPDRFSGHQFPNYSSELNVNALLLGDSALYLCASSEGVGQGAGGYTFGSGTRLTVV.

The chain joins TRBV5-4 to TRBJ2-2; 7 bases map to TRBD2. V lost 4 bases, J lost 7 bases, and 13 bases stayed unmatched. The CDR3 contains 16 residues. Germline lookup yields CDR1 SGHNT and CDR2 YYREEE (reference sequence). The CDR3 sequence: CASSPVTSKLGGELFF. The DNA of the CDR3 is TGTGCCAGCAGCCCGGTGACTAGCAAGTTGGGCGGGGAGCTGTTTTTT.

In this sample, this clonotype turned up many times. Here the CDR3 DNA reads TGTGCCAGCAGCCCCGGGACTAGCGGGGTTGATACGCAGTATTTT. It is translated as CASSPGTSGVDTQYF. The genes are TRBV12-3 or TRBV12-4 and TRBJ2-3; 13 bases map to TRBD2. Trimming at V came to 6 bases and at J to 6 bases, leaving 6 bases not matched to a gene. This CDR3 has 15 amino acids.

This clonotype was seen many times. For the CDR3, the DNA is TGTGCCAGCAGTCCACCAAGGGGGGCCACCTACGAGCAGTACTTC. Translation gives CASSPPRGATYEQYF. The chain combines TRBV27 with TRBJ2-7; D may be TRBD1 or TRBD2 (6 bases each). The germline gives CDR1 MNHEY, CDR2 SMNVEV (reference sequence). This CDR3 comprises 15 residues. V lost 5 bases, J lost 2 bases, and 16 bases lay in between.

This clonotype was counted ten times or more. V gene TRBV5-1 combines with J gene TRBJ2-7; D unclear. The ends were cut back, 1 base at V and 0 bases at J, with 5 bases in the middle. Germline-derived CDR1 and CDR2 are SGHRS and YFSETQ. The CDR3 is made up of 13 amino acids. CDR3 residues: CASSLQSSYEQYF. The CDR3 bases are TGCGCCAGCAGCTTGCAGAGCTCCTACGAGCAGTACTTC. Supplemented by reference TRBV5-1 and TRBJ2-7, the full variable domain reads KAGVTQTPRYLIKTRGQQVTLSCSPISGHRSVSWYQQTPGQGLQFLFEYFSETQRNKGNFPGRFSGRQFSNSRSEMNVSTLELGDSALYLCASSLQSSYEQYFGPGTRLTVT.

This clonotype was recorded many times. The V gene is TRBV11-2, the J gene TRBJ1-1; TRBD1 might be the D (6 bases). V lost 5 bases and J lost 1, with 20 bases in between. The germline gives CDR1 SGHAT, CDR2 FQNNGV. CDR3 length: 17 amino acids. The CDR3 here is CASSPRGLWGQNTEAFF. The CDR3 DNA sequence: TGTGCCAGCAGCCCCCGGGGTCTATGGGGGCAGAACACTGAAGCTTTCTTT.

This clonotype has a count of ten or more. This sequence joins TRBV29-1 and TRBJ2-5; D not resolved. The CDR3 sequence is 12 residues long. Between the trimmed V and J ends, which lost 5 bases and 3 bases, there was a span of 10 bases. The V gene's germline CDR1 is SQVTM and CDR2 ANQGSEA. This CDR3 reads CSVPDWKETQYF. Here the CDR3 DNA reads TGCAGCGTTCCGGATTGGAAAGAGACCCAGTACTTC.

This clonotype was picked up many times. The chain's CDR3 is CATSREGRGGYNEQFF. The CDR3 coding sequence is TGTGCCACCAGCAGAGAAGGGCGGGGGGGATACAATGAGCAGTTCTTC. The chain couples TRBV15 to TRBJ2-1, with 9 bases lining up with TRBD2. This CDR3 is 16 amino acids long. The germline V gene has CDR1 LNHNV and CDR2 YYDKDF (reference sequence). V dropped 0 bases and J dropped 4; count of bases not matched to a gene: 4.

This clonotype has a count of ten or more. The chain has TRBV20-1 and TRBJ2-2; TRBD1 matches 8 bases. The V segment lost 1 base and the J segment 7 bases; nucleotides outside the gene matches: 5. Germline V gene sequence: CDR1 DFQATT, CDR2 SNEGSKA (reference sequence). This CDR3 has 14 residues. The CDR3 spells CSARVTGGIGELFF. CDR3 sequence (DNA): TGCAGTGCTAGAGTAACAGGGGGTATCGGGGAGCTGTTTTTT.

This clonotype occurred many times. V usage is TRBV6-2 or TRBV6-3 and J usage is TRBJ2-3; D gene unclear. The CDR3 totals 15 residues. Trimming pared 5 bases from V and 3 bases from J, leaving 15 bases between. CDR1 is MNHEY and CDR2 is SVGEGT in the germline V gene. Here the CDR3 reads CASSPRTPGTDTQYF. The CDR3 DNA is TGTGCCAGCAGTCCCCGGACCCCTGGGACAGATACGCAGTATTTT.

This clonotype was counted only a few times. The rearrangement uses TRBV2 and TRBJ2-7; a possible D gene is TRBD1 (5 bases). This CDR3 contains 14 residues. The V end lost 0 bases, the J end lost 1 base, and 7 bases lay between the germline ends. The germline CDR1 and CDR2 sequences are SNHLY and FYNNEI. DNA for the CDR3: TGTGCCAGCAGTGAAGCCGACAGTTCCTACGAGCAGTACTTC. It specifies CASSEADSSYEQYF.

This clonotype appeared many times. The chain uses TRBV5-1 and TRBJ2-5, with 9 positions matching TRBD2. The CDR3 runs to 17 residues. The junction had 11 bases not matched to a gene; V was cut back by 2 bases and J by 3 bases. Germline CDR1 is SGHRS and CDR2 is YFSETQ. The CDR3 sequence: CASSFSRGGSGKETQYF. The DNA for the CDR3 is TGCGCCAGCAGCTTTTCGCGGGGGGGCAGTGGAAAAGAGACCCAGTACTTC.

This clonotype appeared many times. This chain connects TRBV28 to TRBJ2-2; D is possibly TRBD1 (6 bases). Germline V gives CDR1 MDHEN, CDR2 SYDVKM. This CDR3 has 15 amino acids. The ends were cut back, 3 bases at V and 3 bases at J, with 11 bases in the middle. This CDR3 is CASSFLQGYTGELFF. The CDR3 DNA reads TGTGCCAGCAGTTTTCTTCAGGGGTACACCGGGGAGCTGTTTTTT.

This clonotype was counted many times. The chain combines TRBV7-9 with TRBJ2-1, with TRBD1 matching 9 bases. The germline V gene encodes CDR1 SEHNR and CDR2 FQNEAQ (reference sequence). J was trimmed by 7 bases and V by 3 bases; bases with no gene match: 4. This CDR3 comprises 14 residues. Here the CDR3 reads CASSFPGQGNEQFF. As DNA, the CDR3 is TGTGCCAGCAGCTTCCCGGGACAGGGTAATGAGCAGTTCTTC.

This clonotype was seen ten or more times. The chain carries TRBV12-3 or TRBV12-4 and TRBJ2-1; 16 positions agree with TRBD2. V shed 6 bases, J shed 2 bases, and the junction held 7 bases outside the gene matches. The CDR3 spans 18 residues. CDR3 in amino acids: CASSQGTSGRGAYNEQFF. The CDR3 region has the DNA TGTGCCAGCAGCCAAGGGACTAGCGGGAGGGGTGCCTACAATGAGCAGTTCTTC.